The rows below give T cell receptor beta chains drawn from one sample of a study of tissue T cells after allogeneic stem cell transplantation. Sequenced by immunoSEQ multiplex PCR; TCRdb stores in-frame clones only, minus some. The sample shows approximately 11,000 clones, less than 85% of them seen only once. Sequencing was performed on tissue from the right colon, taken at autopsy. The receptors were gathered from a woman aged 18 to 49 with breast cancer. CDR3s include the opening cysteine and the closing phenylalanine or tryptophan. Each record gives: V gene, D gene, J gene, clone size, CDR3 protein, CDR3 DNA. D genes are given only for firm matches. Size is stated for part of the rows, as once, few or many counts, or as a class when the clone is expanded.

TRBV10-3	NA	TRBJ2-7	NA	CAISPTNSYEQYF	TGTGCCATCAGTCCGACTAACTCCTACGAGCAGTACTTC
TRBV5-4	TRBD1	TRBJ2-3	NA	CASSPGTEGTDTQYF	TGTGCCAGCAGCCCAGGGACAGAAGGCACAGATACGCAGTATTTT
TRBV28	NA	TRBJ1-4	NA	CASSLGEKLFF	TGTGCCAGCAGTTTAGGTGAAAAACTGTTTTTT
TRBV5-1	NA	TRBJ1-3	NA	CASSLDALSGNTIYF	TGCGCCAGCAGCTTGGATGCGCTCTCTGGAAACACCATATATTTT
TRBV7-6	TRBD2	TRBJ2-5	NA	CASSLSLPGGTQETQYF	TGTGCCAGCAGCTTATCCCTTCCCGGGGGGACCCAAGAGACCCAGTACTTC
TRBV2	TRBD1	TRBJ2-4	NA	CASSIDREAKNIQYF	TGTGCCAGCAGCATCGACAGGGAGGCCAAAAACATTCAGTACTTC
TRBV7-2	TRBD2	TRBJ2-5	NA	CASSSYGGTQETQYF	TGTGCCAGCAGCTCATACGGGGGGACCCAAGAGACCCAGTACTTC
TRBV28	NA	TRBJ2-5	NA	CASSTKETQYF	TGTGCCAGCAGTACAAAAGAGACCCAGTACTTC
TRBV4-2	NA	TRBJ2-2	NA	CASSQDRWRANTGELFF	TGTGCCAGCAGCCAAGATCGTTGGAGGGCAAACACCGGGGAGCTGTTTTTT
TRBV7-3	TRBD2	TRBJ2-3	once	CASRGRTSGPSLTDTQYF	TGTGCCAGCAGGGGGAGGACTAGCGGACCTTCACTCACAGATACGCAGTATTTT
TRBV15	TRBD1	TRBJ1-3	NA	CATSVGRGYLNTIYF	TGTGCCACCAGCGTCGGCAGGGGGTATTTAAACACCATATATTTT
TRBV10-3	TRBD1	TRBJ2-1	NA	CAISETGGENEQFF	TGTGCCATCAGCGAGACAGGGGGGGAAAATGAGCAGTTCTTC
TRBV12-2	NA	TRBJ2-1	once	CASRLALDFQSYNEQFF	TGTGCAAGTCGCTTAGCGCTCGACTTTCAATCCTACAATGAGCAGTTCTTC
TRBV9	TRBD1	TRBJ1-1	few	CASSVDARDREAFF	TGTGCCAGCAGCGTAGATGCGAGGGACAGGGAAGCTTTCTTT
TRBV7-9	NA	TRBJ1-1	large	CASSPTAAGDTEAFF	TGTGCCAGCAGCCCTACGGCGGCAGGGGACACTGAAGCTTTCTTT
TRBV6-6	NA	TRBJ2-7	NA	CASRGGRFNEQYF	TGTGCCAGCAGGGGGGGAAGGTTTAACGAGCAGTACTTC
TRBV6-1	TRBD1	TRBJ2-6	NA	CASSAPYGQEISGANVLTF	TGTGCCAGCAGTGCCCCCTACGGACAGGAGATCTCTGGGGCCAACGTCCTGACTTTC
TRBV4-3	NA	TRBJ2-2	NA	CASSQDYPNTGELFF	TGCGCCAGCAGCCAAGACTACCCCAACACCGGGGAGCTGTTTTTT
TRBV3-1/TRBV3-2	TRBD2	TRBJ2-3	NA	CASSPWTSGSTDTQYF	TGTGCCAGCAGCCCCTGGACTAGCGGGAGCACAGATACGCAGTATTTT
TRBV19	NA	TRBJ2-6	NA	CASGLKPSAPSGANVLTF	TGTGCCAGTGGATTAAAACCGAGTGCCCCTTCTGGGGCCAACGTCCTGACTTTC